This is a list of T cell receptor beta chains from one sample in a study of OX40 agonist ivuxolimab in advanced cancers. Clones were read by immunoSEQ multiplex PCR, and TCRdb kept only the in-frame ones, dropping some. The table has 40,000 to 45,000 clones, around nine tenths seen once. Sequenced here: CD4+ or CD8+ T cells sorted from blood, sampled in a trial of the OX40 agonist ivuxolimab. These receptors all come from an adult with an advanced solid tumor such as melanoma, head and neck, liver or kidney cancer. CDR3s include the opening cysteine and the closing phenylalanine or tryptophan. A D gene is named only where the DNA matches it firmly. Clone size is shown for a subset of rows, as once, few, many or a class of expanded clone.

V	J	D	size	CDR3	DNA
TRBV6-5	TRBJ1-1	-	-	CASSYLDWSTEAFF	TGTGCCAGCAGTTACCTCGACTGGAGCACTGAAGCTTTCTTT
TRBV16	TRBJ2-5	TRBD1	-	CASRRDSKQETQYF	TGTGCCAGCCGACGGGACAGCAAACAAGAGACCCAGTACTTC
TRBV9	TRBJ1-6	-	-	CASSAGTDHSYNSPLHF	TGTGCCAGCAGCGCCGGGACTGATCACTCCTATAATTCACCCCTCCACTTT
TRBV27	TRBJ2-7	TRBD2	-	CASSLWAGGPYEQYF	TGTGCCAGCAGTTTATGGGCGGGAGGACCCTACGAGCAGTACTTC
TRBV19	TRBJ2-1	TRBD2	-	CASGRGDYPSYNEQFF	TGTGCCAGTGGTCGGGGGGACTACCCCTCCTACAATGAGCAGTTCTTC
TRBV21-1	TRBJ2-5	-	-	CASSKGGVGDWETQYF	TGTGCCAGCAGCAAAGGAGGGGTAGGAGATTGGGAGACCCAGTACTTC
TRBV11-2	TRBJ2-1	TRBD2	once	CASSLDLTGGNNEQFF	TGTGCCAGCAGCTTAGATCTAACGGGGGGGAACAATGAGCAGTTCTTC
TRBV28	TRBJ2-7	TRBD2	few	CASSLLAGWNEQYF	TGTGCCAGCAGCCTACTAGCGGGATGGAACGAGCAGTACTTC
TRBV7-6	TRBJ1-1	-	-	CASSRGSGTEAFF	TGTGCCAGCTCGAGGGGGTCTGGCACTGAAGCTTTCTTT
TRBV15	TRBJ1-1	TRBD1	medium-sized	CATSSTGTGFTEAFF	TGTGCCACCAGCAGCACCGGGACAGGGTTCACTGAAGCTTTCTTT
TRBV5-1	TRBJ2-5	-	-	CASSFGPEETQYF	TGCGCCAGCAGCTTTGGTCCCGAAGAGACCCAGTACTTC
TRBV7-6	TRBJ1-6	-	-	CASSSAKNQKRNSPLHF	TGTGCCAGCAGCTCAGCGAAAAATCAGAAACGTAATTCACCCCTCCACTTT
TRBV7-9	TRBJ1-1	-	-	CASTPRAGTEAFF	TGTGCCAGCACACCAAGGGCTGGAACTGAAGCTTTCTTT
TRBV7-8	TRBJ2-1	-	-	CASSLMGSSYNEQFF	TGTGCCAGCAGCTTAATGGGGAGCTCCTACAATGAGCAGTTCTTC
TRBV5-1	TRBJ2-7	-	-	CASSLQGEGPSYEQYF	TGCGCCAGCAGCCTCCAGGGGGAGGGGCCATCCTACGAGCAGTACTTC
TRBV2	TRBJ2-7	-	medium-sized	CASSTRAPSPEQYF	TGTGCCAGCAGCACTAGAGCCCCCTCTCCCGAGCAGTACTTC
TRBV27	TRBJ2-2	TRBD1	-	CASSLSVIQGTGELFF	TGTGCCAGCAGTTTATCGGTAATACAGGGGACCGGGGAGCTGTTTTTT
TRBV7-2	TRBJ2-3	TRBD2	-	CASSIHPAGRNTDTQYF	TGTGCCAGCAGCATCCACCCAGCGGGACGGAACACAGATACGCAGTATTTT
TRBV7-3	TRBJ2-5	TRBD2	-	CASAHVKRGVQETQYF	TGTGCCAGCGCCCACGTGAAGCGGGGGGTCCAAGAGACCCAGTACTTC
TRBV7-9	TRBJ2-6	-	-	CASSSQQFSGANVLTF	TGTGCCAGCAGCTCCCAGCAGTTCTCTGGGGCCAACGTCCTGACTTTC
TRBV27	TRBJ1-2	TRBD1	-	CASIGPDRRGRGSFGYTF	TGTGCCAGCATCGGACCGGATCGGAGGGGGCGGGGATCCTTTGGCTACACCTTC
TRBV27	TRBJ2-1	TRBD2	-	CASARGGSNEQFF	TGTGCCAGCGCTCGGGGAGGGTCCAATGAGCAGTTCTTC
TRBV4-1	TRBJ2-2	-	-	CASSRISPAASNTGELFF	TGCGCCAGCAGCCGAATCTCGCCAGCCGCGTCGAACACCGGGGAGCTGTTTTTT
TRBV19	TRBJ1-1	-	once	CASSSLPKANTEAFF	TGTGCCAGTAGTAGTCTACCGAAGGCGAACACTGAAGCTTTCTTT
TRBV27	TRBJ2-1	-	-	CASSLRGKAYNEQFF	TGTGCCAGCAGTTTACGCGGGAAAGCCTACAATGAGCAGTTCTTC
TRBV27	TRBJ1-4	TRBD1	-	CASSSHRYRGGELFF	TGTGCCAGCAGTTCCCATAGGTACAGGGGAGGCGAACTGTTTTTT
TRBV6-5	TRBJ1-2	TRBD1	-	CASRRRGPYGYTF	TGTGCCAGCAGACGCAGGGGGCCCTATGGCTACACCTTC
TRBV28	TRBJ1-6	-	-	CASSILRVSPLHF	TGTGCCAGCAGTATACTAAGGGTTTCACCCCTCCACTTT
TRBV28	TRBJ2-7	-	-	CASAHDYEQYF	TGTGCCAGCGCGCATGACTACGAGCAGTACTTC
TRBV16	TRBJ2-1	-	-	CASSQWPTEQFF	TGTGCCAGCAGCCAATGGCCGACTGAGCAGTTCTTC
TRBV4-1	TRBJ2-7	-	-	CASSQGREQYF	TGCGCCAGCAGCCAAGGGCGCGAGCAGTACTTC
TRBV7-9	TRBJ2-7	-	once	CASSGGMTGVYEQYF	TGTGCCAGCAGCGGAGGAATGACTGGAGTCTACGAGCAGTACTTC
TRBV27	TRBJ2-7	TRBD2	-	CASRPSSSGVYEQYF	TGTGCCAGCAGGCCAAGCTCAAGCGGGGTCTACGAGCAGTACTTC
TRBV9	TRBJ1-4	-	medium-sized	CASSVEGHREKLFF	TGTGCCAGCAGCGTAGAGGGACATAGGGAAAAACTGTTTTTT
TRBV5-8	TRBJ1-1	-	few	CASSLQQKNTEAFF	TGTGCCAGCAGCTTGCAACAAAAGAACACTGAAGCTTTCTTT
TRBV7-6	TRBJ2-1	-	-	CASSLEVADSYNEQFF	TGTGCCAGCAGCTTAGAGGTAGCGGACTCCTACAATGAGCAGTTCTTC
TRBV7-9	TRBJ2-2	TRBD2	-	CASRSPIAGATNTGELFF	TGTGCCAGCAGATCTCCCATAGCGGGGGCTACGAACACCGGGGAGCTGTTTTTT
TRBV4-1	TRBJ1-5	-	-	CASSPGGGNQPQHF	TGCGCCAGCAGCCCGGGAGGAGGTAATCAGCCCCAGCATTTT
TRBV5-1	TRBJ2-1	TRBD2	-	CASSLSGAIYNEQFF	TGCGCCAGCAGCTTGAGCGGGGCCATCTACAATGAGCAGTTCTTC
TRBV27	TRBJ2-7	TRBD2	-	CASGRGRSSYEQYF	TGTGCCAGCGGGAGGGGAAGAAGCTCCTACGAGCAGTACTTC
TRBV14	TRBJ1-1	-	-	CASSRTADLMNTEAFF	TGTGCCAGCAGCCGTACGGCAGACCTCATGAACACTGAAGCTTTCTTT
TRBV4-1	TRBJ2-1	-	-	CASSQTRTTYVGEQFF	TGCGCCAGCAGCCAAACTCGAACTACTTACGTCGGTGAGCAGTTCTTC